These 29 T cell receptor beta chains came from one sample sequenced in a study of blood T cell repertoires in COVID-19. Profiling relied on immunoSEQ multiplex PCR, and the TCRdb table lists in-frame clones only, not all of them. Among a few hundred thousand clones listed, 90% were seen once. Specimen: peripheral blood. These receptors were collected from a woman aged 60-70 years with COVID-19, enrolled during active disease.

V and J are TRBV2 and TRBJ1-1; 9 bases map to TRBD1. The trim removed 9 bases at V and 1 base at J, leaving 3 bases unmatched. Germline values: CDR1 SNHLY, CDR2 FYNNEI. This CDR3 comprises 13 residues. CDR3 sequence (DNA): TGTGCCAGTCGGGACAGGGAGAACACTGAAGCTTTCTTT. Translated: CASRDRENTEAFF.

The gene calls are TRBV6-5 and TRBJ1-1, with no clear D. Trimming removed 6 bases from V and 1 base from J, with 9 bases in between. Germline V gene lookup returns CDR1 MNHEY and CDR2 SVGAGI. This CDR3 contains 13 residues. CDR3 DNA sequence: TGTGCCAGCAGAGTAGCTCGGAACACTGAAGCTTTCTTT. Its protein product is CASRVARNTEAFF.

This clone was seen a handful of times. The chain has TRBV7-3 and TRBJ2-1; tentative D call: TRBD2 (6 bases). V was cut by 2 bases and J by 7 bases, with 12 bases left in between. The germline gives CDR1 SGHTA, CDR2 FQGTGA. This CDR3 has 14 amino acids. This chain's CDR3 is CASSLSTRVNEQFF. The DNA for the CDR3 is TGTGCCAGCAGCTTATCGACTAGGGTGAATGAGCAGTTCTTC.

This sequence joins TRBV4-2 and TRBJ1-2; no firm D call. The CDR3 is 16 amino acids. V was pared by 0 bases and J by 2 bases, with 13 bases between. The V gene's germline CDR1 is LGHNA and CDR2 YNFKEQ. DNA of the CDR3: TGTGCCAGCAGCCAAGATCTCGGTGTTCCCAACTATGGCTACACCTTC. It codes for CASSQDLGVPNYGYTF.

This clone appeared a few times. The V and J genes are TRBV6-5 and TRBJ1-1; D not certain. Germline V CDR1 and CDR2: MNHEY, SVGAGI. Trimming left V 7 bases short and J 4 bases short, with 16 bases between. This CDR3 has 14 residues. The CDR3 DNA sequence: TGTGCCAGCACCAGAAACCGAGGGTCCACTGAAGCTTTCTTT. This sequence encodes CASTRNRGSTEAFF.

V is TRBV7-8 and J is TRBJ2-1, with D hard to call. The CDR3 spans 12 residues. V was trimmed by 1 base and J by 5 bases, leaving 3 bases between them. Germline V lookup: CDR1 SGHVS, CDR2 FQNEAQ. The CDR3 DNA is TGTGCCAGCAGCTTAGTCGACAATGAGCAGTTCTTC. It specifies CASSLVDNEQFF. Complete variable domain (other parts from reference TRBV7-8 and TRBJ2-1): GAGVSQSPRYKVAKRGQDVALRCDPISGHVSLFWYQQALGQGPEFLTYFQNEAQLDKSGLPSDRFFAERPEGSVSTLKIQRTQQEDSAVYLCASSLVDNEQFFGPGTRLTVL.

This clone was picked up one time. This chain connects TRBV6-1 to TRBJ2-3; tentatively, D is TRBD2 (7 bases). This CDR3 region has 16 residues. In germline, CDR1 is MNHNS, CDR2 SASEGT. Trimming shortened V by 4 bases and J by 1 base, and 15 bases separated the two germline ends. Here the CDR3 reads CASSVEGGVGTDTQYF. The CDR3 DNA sequence: TGTGCCAGCAGTGTCGAGGGGGGGGTTGGCACAGATACGCAGTATTTT.

As to this clone: The sample holds other DNA sequences that translate to the same CDR3. The chain recombines TRBV6-2 or TRBV6-3 with TRBJ1-1; D not certain. CDR1 is MNHEY, CDR2 SVGEGT, per germline. Trimming shortened V by 0 bases and J by 5 bases, and 10 bases separated the two germline ends. The CDR3 runs 14 residues. CDR3 DNA sequence: TGTGCCAGCAGTTACTCGCGGGGTGGTACTGAAGCTTTCTTT. Amino acid sequence: CASSYSRGGTEAFF.

This chain joins TRBV6-2 or TRBV6-3 and TRBJ1-2; tentatively, D is TRBD1 (5 bases). Germline-derived CDR1 and CDR2 are MNHEY and SVGEGT. The CDR3 extends over 14 amino acids. V lost 7 bases, J lost 3 bases, and 15 bases lay in between. The CDR3 loop is CASTPSGRDYGYTF. Here the CDR3 DNA reads TGTGCCAGCACCCCGTCAGGGAGGGACTATGGCTACACCTTC.

The chain uses TRBV11-2 and TRBJ1-3; a possible D gene is TRBD1 (5 bases). CDR1 and CDR2 (germline): SGHAT, FQNNGV. The CDR3 consists of 16 residues. Between the trimmed V and J ends, which lost 5 bases and 0 bases, there was a span of 14 bases. DNA of the CDR3: TGTGCCAGCAGCGTAGGGGCAGCTCTCTCTGGAAACACCATATATTTT. Its protein product is CASSVGAALSGNTIYF.

The chain combines TRBV19 with TRBJ1-2; D perhaps matches TRBD1 (6 bases). The V end was cut by 7 bases, the J end by 5 bases, with 17 bases between. Looked up from germline, CDR1 is LNHDA and CDR2 is SQIVND (reference sequence). The CDR3 spans 14 residues. The CDR3 bases are TGTGCCAGTAAGGTGGACAGCACAGCTTATGGCTACACCTTC. Residues: CASKVDSTAYGYTF.

This rearrangement joins TRBV30 to TRBJ1-2, with D tentatively TRBD1 (5 bases). This CDR3 contains 13 residues. Trimming stripped 4 bases from V and 5 bases from J, with 14 bases between. CDR1 is GTSNPN and CDR2 is SVGIG in the germline V gene (reference sequence). CDR3 in amino acids: CAWNSGFDYGYTF. DNA of the CDR3: TGTGCCTGGAATTCAGGGTTCGATTATGGCTACACCTTC.

The chain links TRBV7-2 to TRBJ2-1, with 14 bases lining up with TRBD2. This CDR3 contains 16 residues. Germline trimming cut 5 bases from V and 4 bases from J; bases unmatched to any gene: 4. Germline CDR1 is SGHTA and CDR2 is FQGNSA. The CDR3 nucleotides are TGTGCCAGCAGCCCACGGACTAGCGGGGGGTACAATGAGCAGTTCTTC. It yields the protein CASSPRTSGGYNEQFF.

The gene calls are TRBV18 and TRBJ1-2, with D tentatively TRBD1 (5 bases). Germline CDR1 KGHSH, CDR2 LQKENI. Trimming removed 0 bases from V and 4 bases from J, with 12 bases in between. The CDR3 runs 15 residues. CDR3 DNA sequence: TGTGCCAGCTCACCACCGGACACACTCTCCTATGGCTACACCTTC. Its translation: CASSPPDTLSYGYTF. Full variable domain (rest looked up from reference TRBV18 and TRBJ1-2): NAGVMQNPRHLVRRRGQEARLRCSPMKGHSHVYWYRQLPEEGLKFMVYLQKENIIDESGMPKERFSAEFPKEGPSILRIQQVVRGDSAAYFCASSPPDTLSYGYTFGSGTRLTVV.

The CDR3 sequence: CASSRGPRPEKLFF. The CDR3 DNA reads TGTGCCAGCAGCCGCGGGCCCCGCCCCGAAAAACTGTTTTTT. The chain employs TRBV7-3 and TRBJ1-4; D not certain. The germline V and J ends were trimmed by 5 bases and 8 bases, with 15 bases remaining between them. Germline V gene lookup returns CDR1 SGHTA and CDR2 FQGTGA. The CDR3 is 14 residues long.

This clone was detected a few times. This rearrangement joins TRBV19 to TRBJ1-4; perhaps TRBD1 as D (5 bases). Germline loops: CDR1 LNHDA, CDR2 SQIVND (reference sequence). The CDR3 spans 15 residues. With 10 bases removed from V and 3 bases from J, the gap between germline ends came to 18 bases. This CDR3 is CAIAGPGGANEKLFF. As DNA, the CDR3 is TGTGCCATAGCAGGACCGGGGGGGGCTAATGAAAAACTGTTTTTT. The full variable domain, completed using reference TRBV19 and TRBJ1-4, is DGGITQSPKYLFRKEGQNVTLSCEQNLNHDAMYWYRQDPGQGLRLIYYSQIVNDFQKGDIAEGYSVSREKKESFPLTVTSAQKNPTAFYLCAIAGPGGANEKLFFGSGTQLSVL.

The chain has TRBV5-5 and TRBJ2-5; D might be TRBD2 (7 bases). Trimming left V 5 bases short and J 2 bases short, with 19 bases between. Germline lookup yields CDR1 SGHKS and CDR2 YYEKEE (reference sequence). The CDR3 loop spans 16 amino acids. CDR3: CASRMATGGKQETQYF. CDR3 nucleotide sequence: TGTGCCAGCAGGATGGCGACGGGGGGCAAACAAGAGACCCAGTACTTC. Full variable domain (missing parts from reference TRBV5-5 and TRBJ2-5): DAGVTQSPTHLIKTRGQQVTLRCSPISGHKSVSWYQQVLGQGPQFIFQYYEKEERGRGNFPDRFSARQFPNYSSELNVNALLLGDSALYLCASRMATGGKQETQYFGPGTRLLVL.

This chain joins TRBV3-1 (or the pseudogene TRBV3-2) and TRBJ1-1, with no clear D. The germline V gene encodes CDR1 LGHDT and CDR2 YNNKEL (reference sequence). Trimming shortened V by 1 base and J by 8 bases, and 8 bases separated the two germline ends. CDR3 size: 12 residues. Here the CDR3 DNA reads TGTGCCAGCAGCCAAGTGGGCGAAGAAGCTTTCTTT. Its translation is CASSQVGEEAFF.

The V gene is TRBV5-6, the J gene TRBJ1-1; 9 bases agree with TRBD1. CDR3 size: 16 residues. CDR1 and CDR2 (germline): SGHDT, YYEEEE. V was clipped by 0 bases and J by 0 bases; unmatched bases: 3. The CDR3 spells CASSLEGQGLNTEAFF. DNA for the CDR3: TGTGCCAGCAGCTTGGAGGGACAGGGTTTGAACACTGAAGCTTTCTTT.

The genes are TRBV7-9 and TRBJ1-4; perhaps TRBD1 as D (5 bases). Germline CDR1 reads SEHNR; CDR2 reads FQNEAQ (reference sequence). V lost 0 bases to trimming and J lost 7 bases, with 9 bases between them. The CDR3 has 14 amino acids. CDR3 sequence reads: CASSLAVGGEKLFF. As DNA, the CDR3 is TGTGCCAGCAGCTTAGCTGTGGGGGGTGAAAAACTGTTTTTT. Full variable domain (rest looked up from reference TRBV7-9 and TRBJ1-4): DTGVSQNPRHKITKRGQNVTFRCDPISEHNRLYWYRQTLGQGPEFLTYFQNEAQLEKSRLLSDRFSAERPKGSFSTLEIQRTEQGDSAMYLCASSLAVGGEKLFFGSGTQLSVL.

This clone showed up just once. V and J are TRBV14 and TRBJ1-5, with no clear D. V gave up 1 base and J gave up 6 bases, with 16 bases separating them. Per the germline V gene, CDR1 is SGHDN and CDR2 is FVKESK. The CDR3 contains 16 residues. The CDR3: CASSQGTFSTGQPQHF. DNA of the CDR3: TGTGCCAGCAGCCAAGGGACTTTTTCCACGGGTCAGCCCCAGCATTTT.

The V gene is TRBV6-5, the J gene TRBJ2-7, with 9 nucleotides matching TRBD1. Germline V lookup: CDR1 MNHEY, CDR2 SVGAGI. The CDR3 extends over 16 amino acids. V lost 2 bases, J lost 6 bases, and 11 bases stayed unmatched. CDR3 residues: CASSYTSTGGSGEQYF. CDR3 bases: TGTGCCAGCAGTTACACCTCGACAGGGGGGTCTGGCGAGCAGTACTTC.

This chain joins TRBV4-2 and TRBJ1-1; maybe TRBD1 (5 bases). The germline V gene encodes CDR1 LGHNA and CDR2 YNFKEQ. Deletions cut 4 bases from V and 8 bases from J, with 14 bases between. CDR3 size: 13 residues. The CDR3 DNA reads TGTGCCAGCAGCCCTAGGACAAGGAACGAAGCTTTCTTT. As protein: CASSPRTRNEAFF.

The chain carries TRBV6-6 and TRBJ1-3, with 8 bases identical to TRBD1. V gave up 4 bases and J gave up 8 bases; unmatched junction bases: 7. The CDR3 length is 14 residues. The germline V gene encodes CDR1 MNHNY and CDR2 SVGAGI (reference sequence). For the CDR3, the DNA is TGTGCCAGCAGTTCCCAGGGGGCAGCGGACACCATATATTTT. Translated: CASSSQGAADTIYF.

The chain couples TRBV5-1 to TRBJ1-2; TRBD1 might be the D (5 bases). The V end was cut by 6 bases, the J end by 6 bases, with 18 bases between. There are 14 residues in the CDR3. Germline CDR1 SGHRS, CDR2 YFSETQ. CDR3: CASTQIGGGHGYTF. For the CDR3, the DNA is TGCGCCAGCACTCAGATCGGGGGGGGACATGGCTACACCTTC.

The gene calls are TRBV19 and TRBJ1-6; D gene ambiguous. The CDR3 has 17 amino acids. The germline gives CDR1 LNHDA, CDR2 SQIVND (reference sequence). V was clipped by 6 bases and J by 8 bases, with 23 bases between them. The CDR3 region is CASRSESLGTKDSPLHF. CDR3 bases: TGTGCCAGTAGGTCAGAATCCCTGGGTACTAAAGATTCACCCCTCCACTTT.

The chain links TRBV3-1 (or the pseudogene TRBV3-2) to TRBJ2-1, with TRBD2 matching over 13 bases. Looked up from germline, CDR1 is LGHDT and CDR2 is YNNKEL (reference sequence). The trim removed 2 bases at V and 6 bases at J, leaving 1 base unmatched. This CDR3 is built from 15 residues. CDR3 sequence reads: CASSQRTSGGNEQFF. CDR3 DNA: TGTGCCAGCAGCCAACGGACTAGCGGGGGCAATGAGCAGTTCTTC.

V usage is TRBV18 and J usage is TRBJ2-5, with D tentatively TRBD2 (5 bases). V was shortened by 3 bases and J by 1 base, with 12 bases between the two germline ends. The CDR3 has 15 residues. Germline assignment: CDR1 KGHSH and CDR2 LQKENI. CDR3 region: CASSPSGGSQETQYF. The CDR3 coding sequence is TGTGCCAGCTCACCGTCTGGCGGGTCCCAAGAGACCCAGTACTTC.

This chain joins TRBV6-5 and TRBJ1-6; D gene uncertain. The CDR3 contains 15 residues. Germline lookup yields CDR1 MNHEY and CDR2 SVGAGI. The V end was cut by 7 bases, the J end by 1 base, with 11 bases between. CDR3 DNA sequence: TGTGCCAGCACGGGAGGGAGATCCTATAATTCACCCCTCCACTTT. Translating gives CASTGGRSYNSPLHF.